Sequencing of this T cell receptor beta chain was carried out in a study of cytomegalovirus exposure and HLA in healthy donors (dated 2017 in TCRdb). About the full investigation: In an earlier analysis of some 610 of the donors, less than 350 Gb of sequence data and 90 million to 120 million unique TCR beta sequences from about 190 million T cells were reported. Roughly 300 gigabases of sequencing data and roughly 81 million unique TCR sequences made up an early release that covered several hundred HLA-typed donors. Among the roughly 390 genotyped donors, about 85% belonged to the genetic ancestry cluster associated with self-reported Caucasian donors. The aim of the study was to test whether cataloging public T cell receptors could identify signatures of past pathogen exposure. The T cell repertoires of roughly 660 subjects were profiled by immunosequencing and related to cytomegalovirus serostatus. In addition to the first cohort of hundreds of subjects, a separate validation cohort of 120 different subjects was used. High-throughput TCR immunosequencing, statistical association of individual TCRs with disease status, and machine learning were combined to predict cytomegalovirus infection status. In a later analysis, previously published TCR beta repertoires from roughly 710 donors were re-analyzed and high-resolution HLA genotyping was added so that TCR occurrence patterns could be studied. The later analysis used no new phenotypic data to find candidate immune exposures, relying instead on TCR beta sequences and their occurrence across donors. An earlier analysis of roughly 580 of the donors used high-throughput TCR beta sequencing to judge whether each TCR beta V gene segment behaved as functional or pseudogenic. Donor age, sex, ethnicity and CMV serostatus were compiled together with the repertoire data. A later genetic analysis used genome-wide SNP genotypes for about three fifths of the 666 donors, treating that subset as a discovery cohort. All discovery cohort repertoires had been generated using a single sequencing platform. HLA typing included class I and class II loci at four-digit resolution. The number of donors typed differed by locus, with roughly 620-640 for A, B, C, DRB1 and DQB1, around 520 for DQA1, 600 to 610 for DPA1, and approximately 470 for DPB1. Roughly five DR-DQ haplotypes were treated as single units for association and clustering because of strong linkage in the cohort. Across 300 to 400 genotyped donors of the cohort, an average of approximately 240,000 unique TCR beta nucleotide sequences per donor were sequenced, and about a sixth of those sequences were non-productive. Overall study results and their limits: For the cohort, immune exposure information was limited to CMV serostatus. When HLA alleles, especially DR and DQ, strongly co-occurred, TCR associations were difficult to assign to individual alleles. In a later analysis, HLA-associated TCR beta chains were found to be more clonally expanded and to have lower generation probabilities than equally common non-associated chains. In an earlier analysis of more than 500 of the donors, most TCR beta V segments appeared in productive rearrangements about 87% or about 30% of the time, broadly matching IMGT annotations. A further reported finding was that TCR beta sequences accurately predicted the HLA-A and HLA-B alleles for most subjects in the first cohort. According to a later analysis, parvovirus B19, influenza, CMV and Epstein-Barr virus appeared linked to several top co-occurrence clusters. It was suggested by the authors that the approach could potentially be generalized to other disease states and immunological phenotypes. In a later genetic analysis, a missense DCLRE1C variant was associated with V-gene and J-gene trimming of TCR beta chains, and the association was replicated in an independent cohort. The 87-base-pair reads could not distinguish some IMGT-functional V segments, including TRBV6-2 and TRBV6-3, so those segments were excluded. Presence/absence analyses assumed roughly uniform sequencing depth across donors, an assumption that may not hold. In vitro tests confirmed that a few of the cytomegalovirus-associated TCR beta chains recognize cytomegalovirus antigens. The study gave a list of more than 150 TCR beta chains associated with cytomegalovirus. In a later analysis, the rate of TCR association differed among HLA loci, with DRB1 alleles having the most associated TCRs and HLA-C alleles having the fewest. The classifier was reported to diagnose cytomegalovirus status with high specificity and sensitivity in both the original and validation cohorts. Most CMV-associated TCR beta chains appeared to be HLA-restricted in a later analysis, and the HLA associations seemed to be driven largely by CMV exposure. Correlated functional status among segregating V segments might reflect linkage disequilibrium, but an unknown experimental factor could not be ruled out. Most TCR sequences were seen in very few donors, while some public TCRs were found in many individuals. Because HLA typing was unavailable for some donors at each locus, only the typed subset was used in association tests. At a false discovery rate of 0.05, a later analysis linked 15,000 to 20,000 TCR beta sequences to specific HLA alleles. The sequencing pipeline was judged likely to have produced a cluster of highly shared sequence variants as a technical artifact. Fewer than 20 rarely observed V segments, including chromosome 9 orphons, were excluded from the earlier analysis of approximately 500 of the donors because counts were too low. In a later genetic analysis, fewer N-insertions in productive TCRs were reported among donors in an Asian-associated ancestry cluster than the roughly 700-donor mean. Only TCR beta chains were sequenced in this cohort, and the absence of alpha or paired-chain data limited detectable features.

With respect to this clone: Its antigen is currently not known. Within one base of it there is no much larger clone, and no base qualities were kept.

In total, 666 healthy bone marrow donors made up the cohort. At the time of sampling, all cohort members were nominally healthy, though unrecorded immune exposures were likely present. CMV serostatus was positive for roughly 290 and negative for about half of the 666 cohort members, and was not recorded for this donor. Every donor gave a peripheral blood sample, and the peripheral blood mononuclear cells from that sample were used for TCR beta sequencing. Genomic DNA extraction from the blood cell samples was performed with the Qiagen DNeasy Blood Extraction Kit. V is pared back by 6 bases and J by 0 bases, with 11 bases lying between the germline termini. From a lookup of the germline V gene, CDR1 and CDR2 are SNHLY and FYNNEI. Counted from cysteine to phenylalanine, this CDR3 has 14 amino acids. The sequence is cut down to CDR3 DNA, 42 bases in frame from base 1. The library was obtained by the immunoSEQ multiplex PCR assay. A mixture of 60 forward primers for TCR Vbeta segments and 13 reverse primers for TCR Jbeta segments was used in the multiplex PCR. The CDR3 region of rearranged TCR beta genes was amplified from genomic DNA with a multiplex PCR assay. On the Illumina HiSeq System, the amplified TCR beta libraries were sequenced as 87-base-pair reads. Regarding the original processing steps: Across the roughly 700 repertoires, a later analysis counted approximately 83 million unique TCR beta chains, some 11 million of which were shared by at least two donors. To remove PCR and sequencing errors, raw reads were error-corrected and collapsed into unique sequences using a nearest-neighbor algorithm that merged closely related sequences. V, D and J gene segments were assigned by aligning CDR3 sequences to IMGT reference sequences. For a sequence to be retained, a match of at least six nucleotides was required to both a V gene segment and a J gene segment. A rearrangement was called productive if the CDR3 had no stop codons and remained in frame with V and J, and every other rearrangement was called non-productive. Following IMGT convention, CDR3 was defined as the stretch from the second conserved V-encoded cysteine to the conserved J-encoded phenylalanine. The earlier analysis of some 580 of the donors excluded any sequence lacking an unambiguous match to a single V gene segment. In an earlier analysis of 587 of the donors, V segments were called functional above 56.7% productive rearrangements and were called segregating when the between-donor standard deviation exceeded 5%. A statistical classification framework was built to diagnose cytomegalovirus status from the catalog of TCR beta chain sequences. V and J gene assignment, in a later analysis, came from comparing TCR nucleotide sequences with IMGT/GENE-DB human TR gene sequences. In a later analysis, CDR3 sequences and most-parsimonious VDJ recombination scenarios were assigned using the TCRdist pipeline. In a later analysis, each TCR beta chain was defined by its CDR3 amino acid sequence together with its V-gene family, and reads without a unique V-gene family were excluded. A later analysis removed nearly 600 highly shared, low-generation-probability nucleotide sequences to deal with suspected cross-contamination and a sequencing artifact. A later analysis calculated a clonal expansion index for each public chain from normalized within-repertoire ranks of inferred template counts. Generation probabilities in a later analysis came from a VDJ recombination model fitted to out-of-frame rearrangements, and those results were checked against IGoR. In a later analysis, TCR-TCR, TCR-HLA and TCR-CMV co-occurrence was scored with hypergeometric tests, and a repertoire-size bias correction was applied to TCR pairs. In a later analysis, false discovery rates were estimated by permuting HLA or CMV assignments 20 times. A later analysis grouped co-occurring TCRs with DBSCAN, adding TCRdist sequence similarity when clustering within HLA-allele-positive subsets. Repertoires with fewer than 30,000 or more than 120,000 public chains were left out of co-occurrence clustering, as were five repertoires with anomalous nucleotide sharing. This is the immuneACCESS table as TCRdb keeps it, with only in-frame sequences that have V and J called. A part of the clones is gone; compared with another copy, unresolved V genes explain less than half, and the rest is unexplained. Clone size and V and J calls were adopted from that table, with D and trimming inferred from the DNA. The sample contains 200,000 or so clones, about 85% of them found a single time. Clones ranked in the top ten supply about 1.2% of the sample.

This receptor was identified in a human donor in good health. Input material: PBMCs. The V and J genes are TRBV2 and TRBJ1-2, with TRBD1 perhaps the D gene, on 5 matching bases. The CDR3 reads CASSVGAPNYGYTF. The DNA sequence is TGTGCCAGCAGCGTTGGGGCTCCTAACTATGGCTACACCTTC.